The 29 T cell receptor beta chains below were found in one sample sequenced in a study of T cell responses to AZD1222 COVID-19 vaccine. Here immunoSEQ multiplex PCR was the method, and the copy in TCRdb shows in-frame clones only, minus some. The sample holds about 150,000 clones, roughly nine tenths seen once. The starting material was peripheral blood, obtained on day 0 of MenACWY control vaccination. All receptors derive from an adult in good health.

Here the CDR3 DNA reads TGCAGCGCTTCCAGGGGTTCCTACAATGAGCAGTTCTTC. It yields the protein CSASRGSYNEQFF. The J gene is TRBJ2-1, the V gene TRBV29-1, with D possibly TRBD1 on 6 matching bases. CDR3 size: 13 residues. V was cut by 7 bases and J by 1 base, with 11 bases left in between. Germline-derived CDR1 and CDR2 are SQVTM and ANQGSEA.

The CDR3 reads CATSISTGIGNTIYF. As DNA, the CDR3 is TGTGCCACCAGCATCTCGACAGGTATAGGAAACACCATATATTTT. V usage is TRBV15 and J usage is TRBJ1-3, with a weak D call TRBD1 (6 bases). CDR1 LNHNV and CDR2 YYDKDF come from the germline V gene (reference sequence). The germline V and J ends were trimmed by 4 bases and 4 bases, with 14 bases remaining between them. The CDR3 consists of 15 residues.

J is TRBJ1-4 and V is TRBV5-1, with 7 bases lining up with TRBD1. The junction had 6 bases not matched to a gene; V was cut back by 1 base and J by 6 bases. The CDR3 extends over 15 amino acids. CDR1 and CDR2 from the germline V gene are SGHRS and YFSETQ. The CDR3 nucleotides read TGCGCCAGCAGCTTGTTGCGACAGGGAGATGAAAAACTGTTTTTT. It translates to CASSLLRQGDEKLFF.

CDR3 nucleotide sequence: TGTGCCAGCAGCGTATTCCTGACAGGGCTGGATGAAAAACTGTTTTTT. It specifies CASSVFLTGLDEKLFF. The gene calls are TRBV9 and TRBJ1-4; 7 bases fit TRBD1. Germline V lookup: CDR1 SGDLS, CDR2 YYNGEE. The CDR3 extends over 16 amino acids. The V and J ends lost 1 base and 6 bases, in that order; junction bases with no gene match: 9.

The rearrangement joins TRBV14 to TRBJ1-1; TRBD1 is a possible D gene (5 bases). This CDR3 spans 16 amino acids. Germline V gene sequence: CDR1 SGHDN, CDR2 FVKESK. Between the trimmed V and J ends, which lost 0 bases and 8 bases, there was a span of 19 bases. The CDR3 protein is CASSQEGVGRITEAFF. The CDR3 nucleotides read TGTGCCAGCAGCCAAGAAGGGGTAGGGAGAATAACAGAAGCTTTCTTT.

This chain connects TRBV6-1 to TRBJ2-2; no clear D. V lost 3 bases and J lost 3, with 8 bases in between. Germline CDR1 and CDR2: MNHNS and SASEGT. The CDR3 contains 14 residues. The CDR3, as DNA: TGTGCCAGCAGTGAGCGGTTTTACACCGGGGAGCTGTTTTTT. Translating gives CASSERFYTGELFF.

The rearrangement links TRBV4-2 to TRBJ2-5, with D perhaps assigned TRBD1 or TRBD2 (5 bases each). CDR3 length: 16 amino acids. Germline loops: CDR1 LGHNA, CDR2 YNFKEQ. V was pared by 1 base and J by 2 bases, with 14 bases between. The CDR3 reads CASSQGTGGVQETQYF. The CDR3 region has the DNA TGTGCCAGCAGCCAAGGGACTGGGGGAGTTCAAGAGACCCAGTACTTC.

The chain recombines TRBV7-9 with TRBJ1-2, with no clear D. The V end lost 2 bases, the J end lost 6 bases, and 16 bases lay between the germline ends. The germline gives CDR1 SEHNR, CDR2 FQNEAQ (reference sequence). The CDR3 contains 15 residues. CDR3 protein: CASSLLDGRPDGYTF. The DNA for the CDR3 is TGTGCCAGCAGCTTACTGGACGGTCGTCCGGATGGCTACACCTTC.

This chain links TRBV18 with TRBJ2-2; D unresolved. The CDR3 contains 14 residues. CDR1 and CDR2 from the germline V gene are KGHSH and LQKENI. V lost 2 bases, J lost 7 bases, and 11 bases lay in between. CDR3 DNA: TGTGCCAGCTCACCAAAGGGTTTCGACGGGGAGCTGTTTTTT. Translated, it gives CASSPKGFDGELFF. The whole variable domain, remainder taken from reference TRBV18 and TRBJ2-2, is NAGVMQNPRHLVRRRGQEARLRCSPMKGHSHVYWYRQLPEEGLKFMVYLQKENIIDESGMPKERFSAEFPKEGPSILRIQQVVRGDSAAYFCASSPKGFDGELFFGEGSRLTVL.

This clone appeared a few times. This CDR3 is CASLKSQGRGYGYTF. CDR3 sequence (DNA): TGCGCCAGCCTAAAGTCACAGGGGAGGGGATATGGCTACACCTTC. The chain recombines TRBV4-3 with TRBJ1-2; 7 bases agree with TRBD1. The trim removed 8 bases at V and 5 bases at J, leaving 14 bases unmatched. Germline V gene sequence: CDR1 LGHNA, CDR2 YSLEER. The CDR3 is 15 amino acids.

This chain uses TRBV4-1 with TRBJ1-1; D is ambiguous. Trimming took 1 base from V and 5 from J, leaving 8 bases between them. Per the germline V gene, CDR1 is MGHRA and CDR2 is YSYEKL. CDR3 length: 13 amino acids. In nucleotides, the CDR3 is TGCGCCAGCAGCCAAGTCGGTTTGACTGAAGCTTTCTTT. Translating gives CASSQVGLTEAFF.

This chain links TRBV15 with TRBJ2-7, with TRBD1 as a possible D gene (5 bases). The germline V gene has CDR1 LNHNV and CDR2 YYDKDF (reference sequence). Trimming removed 5 bases at V and 3 bases at J, with 14 bases between. The CDR3 spans 14 residues. CDR3 region: CATSSLPDNYEQYF. The CDR3 DNA is TGTGCCACCAGCTCTCTTCCGGACAACTACGAGCAGTACTTC.

This clone was recorded a few times. The CDR3, as DNA: TGCGCCAGCAGCTTGGGGGGTAGCGGGCGCGCAGAGCAGTACTTC. Its protein product is CASSLGGSGRAEQYF. V is TRBV5-1 and J is TRBJ2-7, with 7 bases lining up with TRBD2. Germline-derived CDR1 and CDR2 are SGHRS and YFSETQ. The CDR3 extends over 15 amino acids. J gave up 7 bases and V 0 bases, and 10 bases lay outside the gene matches.

This clone has a single count. This chain joins TRBV7-2 and TRBJ1-2, with TRBD1 as a possible D gene (5 bases). The CDR3 spans 16 residues. V was cut by 3 bases and J by 4 bases, with 18 bases left in between. Germline V gene sequence: CDR1 SGHTA, CDR2 FQGNSA. The CDR3 DNA follows: TGTGCCAGCAGCTTGAACCGGGACCTCTCATTCTATGGCTACACCTTC. Translating it yields CASSLNRDLSFYGYTF.

V is TRBV11-2 and J is TRBJ2-1; TRBD1 matches 8 bases. V was pared by 1 base and J by 8 bases, with 7 bases of the junction left unmatched. The CDR3 runs to 15 residues. Germline assignment: CDR1 SGHAT and CDR2 FQNNGV. The CDR3 spells CASSLAQGQVYEQFF. CDR3 coding DNA: TGTGCCAGCAGCTTAGCCCAGGGACAGGTGTATGAGCAGTTCTTC.

The rearrangement uses TRBV5-1 and TRBJ1-4, with 11 bases matching TRBD1. Germline trimming cut 4 bases from V and 5 bases from J; bases unmatched to any gene: 4. There are 15 residues in the CDR3. Germline CDR1 is SGHRS and CDR2 is YFSETQ. CDR3: CASSDRDRGNEKLFF. CDR3 coding DNA: TGCGCCAGCAGCGACCGGGACAGGGGGAATGAAAAACTGTTTTTT.

This rearrangement joins TRBV6-2 or TRBV6-3 to TRBJ1-5; D not certain. The CDR3 is 14 amino acids. Germline assignment: CDR1 MNHEY and CDR2 SVGEGT. Trimming shortened V by 2 bases and J by 3 bases, and 8 bases separated the two germline ends. The CDR3 reads CASSYGGYNQPQHF. The CDR3 DNA follows: TGTGCCAGCAGTTACGGAGGATACAATCAGCCCCAGCATTTT.

The chain uses TRBV7-9 and TRBJ2-1; 9 nucleotides line up with TRBD1. With 4 bases clipped from V and 1 base from J, the junction kept 2 bases outside the gene matches. Germline V CDR1 and CDR2: SEHNR, FQNEAQ (reference sequence). This CDR3 spans 15 amino acids. For the CDR3, the DNA is TGTGCCAGCAGCTCCGGACAGGGGTCCTACAATGAGCAGTTCTTC. Translating it yields CASSSGQGSYNEQFF.

The rearrangement uses TRBV7-6 and TRBJ1-3, with D possibly TRBD1 on 6 matching bases. Germline V lookup: CDR1 SGHVS, CDR2 FNYEAQ. CDR3 length: 15 amino acids. Trimming pared 4 bases from V and 2 bases from J, leaving 12 bases between. The CDR3 bases are TGTGCCAGCAGCTCGTTTAGGGGGGCTGGAAACACCATATATTTT. Amino acid sequence: CASSSFRGAGNTIYF.

Notes on this clone: The sample carries other DNA sequences with the same CDR3. The chain combines TRBV4-3 with TRBJ2-2, with D unclear. This CDR3 comprises 14 residues. The V gene's germline CDR1 is LGHNA and CDR2 YSLEER. The germline V and J ends were trimmed by 1 base and 0 bases, with 3 bases remaining between them. In DNA, the CDR3 is TGCGCCAGCAGCCAAGTCGCGAACACCGGGGAGCTGTTTTTT. Amino acid sequence: CASSQVANTGELFF.

The chain combines TRBV18 with TRBJ1-1; no clear D gene. Trimming pared 1 base from V and 5 bases from J, leaving 14 bases between. Germline V gene sequence: CDR1 KGHSH, CDR2 LQKENI. The CDR3 spans 15 residues. The CDR3 DNA reads as TGTGCCAGCTCACCACTTGAGGGAAGTCTGACTGAAGCTTTCTTT. This codes for CASSPLEGSLTEAFF.

This clone appeared a single time. The chain joins TRBV5-1 to TRBJ1-1, with D possibly matching TRBD1 (5 bases). The germline gives CDR1 SGHRS, CDR2 YFSETQ. The CDR3 is made up of 14 amino acids. Trimming shortened V by 2 bases and J by 1 base, and 9 bases separated the two germline ends. The CDR3 loop reads CASSFKGQNTEAFF. As DNA, the CDR3 is TGCGCCAGCAGCTTTAAAGGACAGAACACTGAAGCTTTCTTT.

As to this clone: Other DNA sequences in this sample translate to the same CDR3. The chain has TRBV12-3 or TRBV12-4 and TRBJ2-1, with D unresolved. This CDR3 contains 13 residues. Trimming removed 1 base from V and 2 bases from J, with 3 bases in between. CDR3 sequence (DNA): TGTGCCAGCAGTTTAGTAACCTACAATGAGCAGTTCTTC. Its protein is CASSLVTYNEQFF.

The rearrangement joins TRBV7-2 to TRBJ2-1, with D maybe TRBD2 (6 bases). The CDR3 consists of 16 residues. Trimming removed 5 bases at V and 7 bases at J, with 21 bases between. Per the germline V gene, CDR1 is SGHTA and CDR2 is FQGNSA. In DNA, the CDR3 is TGTGCCAGCAGCCTTGGACTTGCGGGGACCCTAAATGAGCAGTTCTTC. Its protein is CASSLGLAGTLNEQFF.

This chain links TRBV29-1 with TRBJ2-7; D unclear. Per the germline V gene, CDR1 is SQVTM and CDR2 is ANQGSEA. The CDR3 totals 11 residues. V was cut by 0 bases and J by 6 bases, with 6 bases left in between. The CDR3 nucleotides read TGCAGCGTTGAAGAGAGGACCGAGCAGTACTTC. Amino acids: CSVEERTEQYF.

The J gene is TRBJ2-5, the V gene TRBV28, with 8 bases aligning to TRBD2. CDR3 length: 15 residues. Germline V gives CDR1 MDHEN, CDR2 SYDVKM. V was pared by 5 bases and J by 3 bases, with 8 bases of the junction left unmatched. CDR3 coding DNA: TGTGCCAGCAGTCCCTCCCGGGGGGGGGAAGAGACCCAGTACTTC. Protein: CASSPSRGGEETQYF.

The chain uses TRBV29-1 and TRBJ1-1; D is perhaps TRBD1 (6 bases). V shed 5 bases and J shed 5 bases, with 9 bases lying between them. CDR1 is SQVTM and CDR2 is ANQGSEA in the germline V gene. CDR3 length: 11 residues. The CDR3 DNA reads as TGCAGCGTTCGGGGGCGGACTGAAGCTTTCTTT. Its translation: CSVRGRTEAFF.

The chain uses TRBV13 and TRBJ1-2; 8 bases map to TRBD1. This CDR3 contains 13 residues. Germline loops: CDR1 PRHDT, CDR2 FYEKMQ (reference sequence). Germline trimming cut 7 bases from V and 3 bases from J; bases unmatched to any gene: 4. For the CDR3, the DNA is TGTGCCAGCACCCGGGGACAGGACTATGGCTACACCTTC. This sequence encodes CASTRGQDYGYTF.

The chain carries TRBV18 and TRBJ2-1; 12 bases are shared with TRBD2. Germline V gene lookup returns CDR1 KGHSH and CDR2 LQKENI. V trimming: 3 bases; J trimming: 9 bases; junction bases outside the gene matches: 6. This CDR3 region has 15 residues. The CDR3 spells CASSPGASGGGEQFF. CDR3 coding DNA: TGTGCCAGCTCACCCGGTGCTAGCGGGGGGGGTGAGCAGTTCTTC.